Each of the 23 T cell receptor beta chains below was sequenced from the same sample in a study of vaccination and CD4 T cells after COVID-19. Antigen specificity for these receptors is unknown. Sequencing of the DNA from cultured CD4+ T cells was carried out with the Oncomine TCR Beta short-read assay. A single record per CDR3 protein comes from TCRdb applying MiXCR to the PCR reads. The sample yields 20,000 or so distinct CDR3 sequences, 51% seen once. Treatment denoted: approximately 9-day PBMC culture with coronavirus spike peptide pools or control peptides (ViraFEST assay). The sample was CD4+ T cells from blood, cultured in vitro, taken before SARS-CoV-2 vaccination. These receptors all stem from a human donor who had recovered from COVID-19.

This clonotype was seen more than once but under ten times. The chain uses TRBV7-9 and TRBJ1-6; D is unresolved. V was clipped by 4 bases and J by 9 bases, with 16 bases between them. Germline V gene data show CDR1 as SEHNR and CDR2 as FQNEAQ (reference sequence). The CDR3 contains 15 residues. This CDR3 reads CASSSPPGRGSPLHF. In DNA, the CDR3 is TGTGCCAGCAGCTCCCCCCCGGGGAGAGGTTCACCCCTCCACTTT.

CDR3 nucleotide sequence: TGTGCCAGCAGCCATTCGTGGTCCGAGAGTCAGCCCCAGCATTTT. Translated: CASSHSWSESQPQHF. The chain is built from TRBV7-9 and TRBJ1-5; D is unresolved. Germline lookup yields CDR1 SEHNR and CDR2 FQNEAQ (reference sequence). V was pared by 5 bases and J by 6 bases, with 17 bases between. There are 15 residues in the CDR3.

The genes are TRBV2 and TRBJ2-1; TRBD2 matches at 10 bases. The ends lost 3 bases at V and 6 bases at J; junction bases unmatched: 5. CDR3 length: 15 residues. Germline lookup yields CDR1 SNHLY and CDR2 FYNNEI. CDR3 DNA: TGTGCCAGCAGTGAGCTTCTAGCGGGAGCCAATGAGCAGTTCTTC. Residues: CASSELLAGANEQFF.

The table lists this clonotype with a few counts. The rearrangement links TRBV20-1 to TRBJ1-6, with D unresolved. CDR1 is DFQATT and CDR2 is SNEGSKA in the germline V gene (reference sequence). The CDR3 is 14 residues long. V dropped 1 base and J dropped 9 bases, with 13 bases sitting between them. For the CDR3, the DNA is TGCAGTGCTAGAGTGTCTTTATCGAGTTCACCCCTCCACTTT. Translated: CSARVSLSSSPLHF.

The chain recombines TRBV25-1 with TRBJ1-1; 8 nucleotides line up with TRBD1. The trim removed 1 base at V and 6 bases at J, leaving 4 bases unmatched. The CDR3 runs 14 residues. CDR1 MGHDK and CDR2 SYGVNS come from the germline V gene. The CDR3 DNA is TGTGCCAGCAGTGAATTTGACAGGGGATCTGAAGCTTTCTTT. Its translation is CASSEFDRGSEAFF. The full variable domain, its missing parts supplied by reference TRBV25-1 and TRBJ1-1, is EADIYQTPRYLVIGTGKKITLECSQTMGHDKMYWYQQDPGMELHLIHYSYGVNSTEKGDLSSESTVSRIRTEHFPLTLESARPSHTSQYLCASSEFDRGSEAFFGQGTRLTVV.

The chain couples TRBV29-1 to TRBJ1-2; 8 nucleotides agree with TRBD1. Trimming took 3 bases from V and 1 from J; bases not matched to a gene: 1. CDR3 size: 13 residues. Germline CDR1 SQVTM, CDR2 ANQGSEA. The CDR3 coding sequence is TGCAGCGTTGAGACAGGGGTTAACTATGGCTACACCTTC. Translated: CSVETGVNYGYTF.

In this sample, this clonotype turned up once. The chain recombines TRBV12-3 or TRBV12-4 with TRBJ2-7; maybe TRBD2 (7 bases). The V and J ends lost 6 bases and 6 bases respectively, with 21 bases between them. The CDR3 totals 15 residues. This CDR3 is CASSQGGARVREQYF. CDR3 DNA: TGTGCCAGCAGCCAAGGGGGGGCGAGAGTCCGCGAGCAGTACTTC.

In its sample, this clonotype was seen a few times. The rearrangement links TRBV20-1 to TRBJ2-5, with D perhaps matching TRBD1 (6 bases). V dropped 0 bases and J dropped 3 bases, with 14 bases sitting between them. Germline CDR1 and CDR2: DFQATT and SNEGSKA (reference sequence). The CDR3 totals 15 residues. The chain's CDR3 is CSARDLSQGKETQYF. The CDR3 nucleotides read TGCAGTGCTAGAGATCTATCACAGGGTAAAGAGACCCAGTACTTC.

The chain carries TRBV28 and TRBJ1-5; 8 bases are a match to TRBD1. Germline loops: CDR1 MDHEN, CDR2 SYDVKM. This CDR3 is 16 amino acids long. With V trimmed by 2 bases and J by 9 bases, 12 bases remained unmatched. CDR3 coding DNA: TGTGCCAGCAGTTTAGTGGACAGGGCCGTCTTGACGCCCCAGCATTTT. Translated, it gives CASSLVDRAVLTPQHF.

V usage is TRBV2 and J usage is TRBJ2-5; D is unclear. The CDR3 contains 13 residues. Germline V gene data show CDR1 as SNHLY and CDR2 as FYNNEI. V shed 11 bases and J shed 5 bases, with 18 bases lying between them. DNA of the CDR3: TGTGCCCCCCGGAGCAGCCCTGAGGAGACCCAGTACTTC. The encoded protein is CAPRSSPEETQYF.

The rearrangement joins TRBV20-1 to TRBJ2-3; D is unclear. This CDR3 comprises 15 residues. V was clipped by 4 bases and J by 4 bases, with 18 bases between them. The germline CDR1 and CDR2 sequences are DFQATT and SNEGSKA (reference sequence). The CDR3 loop reads CSAKPYEVVADTQYF. Written as DNA, the CDR3 is TGCAGTGCTAAACCCTATGAGGTAGTTGCAGATACGCAGTATTTT.

This clonotype was picked up a small number of times. V and J are TRBV20-1 and TRBJ2-7; D may be TRBD2 (5 bases). In germline, CDR1 is DFQATT, CDR2 SNEGSKA (reference sequence). Trimming removed 5 bases at V and 6 bases at J, with 29 bases between. This CDR3 contains 17 residues. The CDR3 DNA follows: TGCAGTGCTGAGATAGGACTGAGATCTAGGTTTCCGTCCGAGCAGTACTTC. This sequence encodes CSAEIGLRSRFPSEQYF.

The rearrangement uses TRBV6-1 and TRBJ2-5; D is possibly TRBD2 (6 bases). The CDR3 has 16 amino acids. The V and J ends lost 7 bases and 2 bases respectively, with 20 bases between them. Germline loops: CDR1 MNHNS, CDR2 SASEGT. The DNA for the CDR3 is TGTGCCAGCACTCGAGGGGAAGCGGGTAGACAAGAGACCCAGTACTTC. It translates to CASTRGEAGRQETQYF.

The chain recombines TRBV6-2 or TRBV6-3 with TRBJ2-3; 13 nucleotides align to TRBD2. The ends lost 2 bases at V and 3 bases at J; junction bases unmatched: 5. Germline V gives CDR1 MNHEY, CDR2 SVGEGT. The CDR3 runs 17 residues. The CDR3 DNA is TGTGCCAGCAGTTACGAACTAGCGGGAGGGAGTACAGATACGCAGTATTTT. Translated: CASSYELAGGSTDTQYF.

This clonotype has only a few counts. The rearrangement uses TRBV10-3 and TRBJ2-7, with 11 bases that match TRBD2. Germline CDR1 is ENHRY and CDR2 is SYGVKD. The CDR3 totals 15 residues. Trimming at V came to 2 bases and at J to 2 bases, leaving 2 bases not matched to a gene. In DNA form, the CDR3 reads TGTGCCATCAGTGAGGCACTAGCGGGAGCCTACGAGCAGTACTTC. Translated: CAISEALAGAYEQYF.

V gene TRBV28 combines with J gene TRBJ1-2, with D uncertain. Germline V gene lookup returns CDR1 MDHEN and CDR2 SYDVKM. Deletions cut 5 bases from V and 5 bases from J, with 9 bases between. The CDR3 has 12 residues. CDR3: CASSPGYYGYTF. The CDR3 region has the DNA TGTGCCAGCAGTCCCGGGTATTATGGCTACACCTTC.

V is TRBV15 and J is TRBJ2-7, with 10 bases lining up with TRBD1. This CDR3 contains 15 residues. Germline V gives CDR1 LNHNV, CDR2 YYDKDF (reference sequence). With V trimmed by 2 bases and J by 5 bases, 6 bases remained unmatched. The CDR3 nucleotides read TGTGCCACCAGCAGAACCGGGACAGGGGCTGACGAGCAGTACTTC. It is translated as CATSRTGTGADEQYF. Variable domain in full (rest from reference TRBV15 and TRBJ2-7): DAMVIQNPRYQVTQFGKPVTLSCSQTLNHNVMYWYQQKSSQAPKLLFHYYDKDFNNEADTPDNFQSRRPNTSFCFLDIRSPGLGDTAMYLCATSRTGTGADEQYFGPGTRLTVT.

This clonotype was detected a few times. The V gene is TRBV20-1, the J gene TRBJ2-3; 7 bases align to TRBD2. The CDR3 has 17 residues. The V and J ends lost 1 base and 4 bases, in that order; junction bases with no gene match: 14. CDR1 is DFQATT, CDR2 SNEGSKA, per germline (reference sequence). CDR3 DNA: TGCAGTGCTAGAGGGGGTTCAACTGGCGGGAGTCCAGATACGCAGTATTTT. Protein product: CSARGGSTGGSPDTQYF.

To note about this clonotype: Relative to the germline gene, one junction end is altered; a read error may explain this. V usage is TRBV28 and J usage is TRBJ1-6; D is ambiguous. This CDR3 spans 13 amino acids. Germline V gives CDR1 MDHEN, CDR2 SYDVKM. CDR3 bases: TGTGCCAGCAGTCCTCTTTGGGAGTCACACCTCCACTTT. It encodes CASSPLWESHLHF.

The chain carries TRBV7-3 and TRBJ2-2, with D perhaps TRBD2 (6 bases). V was trimmed by 2 bases and J by 2 bases, leaving 21 bases between them. The germline V gene has CDR1 SGHTA and CDR2 FQGTGA. This CDR3 is built from 19 residues. CDR3 bases: TGTGCCAGCAGCTTAGGGGCGGGATCGACCTTCATTAACACCGGGGAGCTGTTTTTT. Translated: CASSLGAGSTFINTGELFF.

V is TRBV29-1 and J is TRBJ2-2, with 8 bases lining up with TRBD1. V trimming: 7 bases; J trimming: 1 base; junction bases outside the gene matches: 5. The length of the CDR3 is 14 residues. CDR1 and CDR2 from the germline V gene are SQVTM and ANQGSEA. CDR3 amino acids: CSAGDRRNTGELFF. In DNA form, the CDR3 reads TGCAGCGCGGGGGACAGGCGGAACACCGGGGAGCTGTTTTTT.

This clonotype was seen more than once but under ten times. This chain connects TRBV29-1 to TRBJ1-2; 7 positions match TRBD1. The J segment lost 7 bases and the V segment lost 8 bases, leaving 13 bases of the junction unmatched. CDR3 size: 13 residues. Germline assignment: CDR1 SQVTM and CDR2 ANQGSEA. CDR3 protein: CSTQPGTDGGYTF. The CDR3 DNA reads TGCAGCACCCAACCCGGGACAGACGGTGGCTACACCTTC.

This clonotype was seen a handful of times. The rearrangement links TRBV5-5 to TRBJ2-7; 8 nucleotides line up with TRBD2. Germline V lookup: CDR1 SGHKS, CDR2 YYEKEE (reference sequence). With 4 bases clipped from V and 3 bases from J, the junction kept 12 bases outside the gene matches. The CDR3 runs 16 residues. CDR3 region: CASSTGLDGGLYEQYF. The CDR3 nucleotides read TGTGCCAGCAGCACGGGACTAGATGGGGGTCTCTACGAGCAGTACTTC.